These T cell receptor beta chains were read from a single sample in a study of cytomegalovirus exposure and HLA in healthy donors. The repertoire was sequenced with immunoSEQ multiplex PCR; TCRdb's copy has only in-frame clones and lacks some. Its clone listing holds 100,000 to 150,000 clones. The sample was PBMCs. The origin of the receptors is a middle-aged man in good health and CMV-seronegative. Both conserved end residues are part of each CDR3. The D gene is left open where the match is weak.

TRBJ2-6 TRBV5-4 TRBD2 CASSFAGVSGANVLTF TGTGCCAGCAGCTTCGCGGGAGTCTCGGGGGCCAACGTCCTGACTTTC
TRBJ1-1 TRBV7-2 - CASSPRGMNTEAFF TGTGCCAGCAGCCCCCGGGGAATGAACACTGAAGCTTTCTTT
TRBJ1-1 TRBV5-6 TRBD1 CASRSGTGFFRANTEAFF TGTGCCAGCAGGTCCGGGACAGGGTTTTTTCGGGCGAACACTGAAGCTTTCTTT
TRBJ2-5 TRBV5-5 TRBD1 CASSSPGQGFSETQYF TGTGCCAGCAGCTCACCGGGACAGGGTTTTTCGGAGACCCAGTACTTC
TRBJ2-5 TRBV7-2 TRBD2 CASSRDTSGLGETQYF TGTGCCAGCAGCAGAGACACTAGCGGGTTAGGTGAGACCCAGTACTTC
TRBJ2-7 TRBV7-9 - CASSLSPTYEQYF TGTGCCAGCAGCTTAAGCCCAACCTACGAGCAGTACTTC
TRBJ1-4 TRBV5-5 TRBD1 CASSLGQGKTTNEKLFF TGTGCCAGCAGCCTCGGACAGGGGAAAACAACTAATGAAAAACTGTTTTTT
TRBJ2-1 TRBV5-6 - CASSSAWRFNEQFF TGTGCCAGCAGCTCCGCTTGGAGGTTCAATGAGCAGTTCTTC
TRBJ2-3 TRBV9 - CASSPRSGLTDTQYF TGTGCCAGCAGCCCACGCAGTGGGCTCACAGATACGCAGTATTTT
TRBJ2-3 TRBV9 TRBD2 CASSGLATDTQYF TGTGCCAGCAGCGGACTAGCGACAGATACGCAGTATTTT
TRBJ2-1 TRBV7-9 - CASSLVLLKDNEQFF TGTGCCAGCAGCTTAGTACTGCTCAAAGACAATGAGCAGTTCTTC
TRBJ2-3 TRBV5-1 TRBD2 CASSPRTSMGDTQYF TGCGCCAGCAGCCCAAGGACTAGCATGGGAGATACGCAGTATTTT
TRBJ2-7 TRBV5-4 - CASSLGASYEQYF TGTGCCAGCAGCTTGGGCGCCTCCTACGAGCAGTACTTC
TRBJ2-7 TRBV21-1 - CANPQWRQGCTYEQYF TGTGCCAACCCTCAATGGCGGCAGGGTTGCACCTACGAGCAGTACTTC
TRBJ1-4 TRBV6-6 TRBD1 CASRGQGPEKLFF TGTGCCAGCAGGGGACAGGGCCCTGAAAAACTGTTTTTT
TRBJ2-3 TRBV2 TRBD2 CASRASGKGTDTQYF TGTGCCAGCAGGGCTAGCGGGAAGGGCACAGATACGCAGTATTTT
TRBJ2-7 TRBV10-3 - CAISEEPGAIHEQYF TGTGCCATCAGTGAGGAGCCAGGGGCAATTCACGAGCAGTACTTC
TRBJ2-3 TRBV15 - CATSRDGQGPGITDTQYF TGTGCCACCAGCAGAGACGGGCAGGGGCCGGGGATCACAGATACGCAGTATTTT
TRBJ1-2 TRBV2 - CASSESFRSSRGYTF TGTGCCAGCAGTGAGAGTTTCCGTTCCTCGCGGGGCTACACCTTC
TRBJ1-1 TRBV18 TRBD1 CASSPGAGGVGTEAFF TGTGCCAGCTCACCAGGGGCAGGGGGCGTCGGGACTGAAGCTTTCTTT
TRBJ2-5 TRBV6-6 TRBD2 CASSIREGLVGETQYF TGTGCCAGCAGCATACGGGAGGGCCTGGTGGGGGAGACCCAGTACTTC
TRBJ1-1 TRBV11-3 - CASSLEQPTEAFF TGTGCCAGCAGCTTGGAGCAGCCCACTGAAGCTTTCTTT
TRBJ2-1 TRBV29-1 TRBD2 CSVPGLAGRFF TGCAGCGTCCCGGGACTAGCGGGGCGGTTCTTC
TRBJ2-1 TRBV11-3 TRBD2 CASSFRGGRGYNEQFF TGTGCCAGCAGCTTCCGTGGCGGGAGAGGATACAATGAGCAGTTCTTC
TRBJ2-1 TRBV28 TRBD2 CASSPRAGVGRNEQFF TGTGCCAGCAGTCCCCGAGCGGGAGTAGGTAGGAATGAGCAGTTCTTC
TRBJ2-1 TRBV4-1 TRBD2 CASSPPSGSISYNEQFF TGCGCCAGCAGCCCTCCTAGCGGGAGTATCTCCTACAATGAGCAGTTCTTC
TRBJ2-7 TRBV5-4 - CASSSGETYEQYF TGTGCCAGCAGCTCCGGGGAGACATACGAGCAGTACTTC
TRBJ2-3 TRBV6-1 TRBD1 CASSRTGGVTDTQYF TGTGCCAGCAGTCGGACAGGGGGCGTCACAGATACGCAGTATTTT
TRBJ1-2 TRBV28 - CASSPSSGGIRVSYTF TGTGCCAGCAGCCCCTCGTCCGGTGGTATCCGCGTGAGCTACACCTTC
TRBJ2-7 TRBV30 TRBD2 CAWKGASGRSYEQYF TGTGCCTGGAAGGGAGCTAGCGGGCGCTCCTACGAGCAGTACTTC
TRBJ2-2 TRBV9 - CASSPSESTGELFF TGTGCCAGCAGCCCTTCGGAGAGCACCGGGGAGCTGTTTTTT
TRBJ1-1 TRBV29-1 - CSVNGRKSDTEAFF TGCAGCGTTAATGGGCGTAAGAGTGACACTGAAGCTTTCTTT
TRBJ1-5 TRBV11-3 TRBD1 CASTDRANQPQHF TGTGCCAGCACGGACAGGGCCAATCAGCCCCAGCATTTT
TRBJ2-5 TRBV6-1 TRBD1 CASSTDRVETQYF TGTGCCAGCAGCACGGACAGGGTGGAGACCCAGTACTTC
TRBJ2-4 TRBV27 TRBD1 CASSFIRGHIQYF TGTGCCAGCAGTTTCATCAGGGGGCACATTCAGTACTTC
TRBJ2-7 TRBV5-1 - CASSLTGNEQYF TGCGCCAGCAGCTTAACAGGTAACGAGCAGTACTTC
TRBJ1-1 TRBV18 - CASSGTGGTEAFF TGTGCCAGCTCAGGGACTGGGGGTACTGAAGCTTTCTTT
TRBJ1-1 TRBV5-1 - CASSPDTNTEAFF TGCGCCAGCAGCCCGGACACGAACACTGAAGCTTTCTTT
TRBJ2-7 TRBV6-1 - CASSDSASGQYF TGTGCCAGCAGTGATAGCGCGTCCGGGCAGTACTTC
TRBJ2-6 TRBV6-1 - CASRENRDGANVLTF TGTGCCAGCAGAGAAAACAGGGATGGGGCCAACGTCCTGACTTTC
TRBJ2-7 TRBV19 - CASSTPTNEQYF TGTGCCAGTAGTACCCCAACAAACGAGCAGTACTTC
TRBJ1-1 TRBV6-1 - CASSDGEVQLAFF TGTGCCAGCAGTGATGGGGAGGTTCAACTAGCTTTCTTT
TRBJ2-1 TRBV6-1 TRBD1 CASSEGTLGQGARVNEQFF TGTGCCAGCAGTGAAGGGACCCTGGGACAGGGGGCACGGGTGAATGAGCAGTTCTTC
TRBJ1-5 TRBV25-1 - CASSVSGGSQPQHF TGTGCCAGCAGTGTCTCGGGTGGAAGCCAGCCCCAGCATTTT
TRBJ1-6 TRBV2 TRBD1 CASQDSGGNNSPLHF TGTGCCAGCCAGGATTCAGGGGGCAATAATTCACCCCTCCACTTT
TRBJ2-6 TRBV10-3 - CAISESTAGANVLTF TGTGCCATCAGTGAGTCAACGGCTGGGGCCAACGTCCTGACTTTC
TRBJ2-7 TRBV5-4 - CASSLAGSPYEQYF TGTGCCAGCAGCTTGGCCGGTTCGCCCTACGAGCAGTACTTC
TRBJ1-2 TRBV6-1 TRBD1 CASSAGTGTLDGYTF TGTGCCAGCAGCGCAGGGACAGGGACACTTGATGGCTACACCTTC
TRBJ1-1 TRBV6-6 - CASSFGVRNTEAFF TGTGCCAGCAGTTTCGGGGTTAGGAACACTGAAGCTTTCTTT
TRBJ2-5 TRBV7-8 TRBD2 CASSSPGTSAQETQYF TGTGCCAGCAGCTCCCCCGGGACTAGCGCACAAGAGACCCAGTACTTC
TRBJ1-1 TRBV7-9 - CASSLAGQMNTEAFF TGTGCCAGCAGCTTGGCCGGACAGATGAACACTGAAGCTTTCTTT
TRBJ2-7 TRBV30 - CAWSSVVEQYF TGTGCCTGGAGTAGCGTCGTCGAGCAGTACTTC
TRBJ2-3 TRBV6-1 - CASCNQQGADTQYF TGTGCCAGCTGTAATCAACAGGGAGCAGATACGCAGTATTTT
TRBJ2-6 TRBV4-3 - CASSQTTPRSGANVLTF TGCGCCAGCAGCCAGACTACCCCTAGGTCTGGGGCCAACGTCCTGACTTTC
TRBJ2-3 TRBV11-3 TRBD1 CASSQRDRGKDTQYF TGTGCCAGCAGTCAGCGGGACAGGGGTAAGGATACGCAGTATTTT
TRBJ2-7 TRBV7-9 TRBD2 CASGDSGRARYEQYF TGTGCCAGCGGGGATAGCGGGAGGGCCAGGTACGAGCAGTACTTC
TRBJ2-1 TRBV7-2 - CASSSDRNEQFF TGTGCCAGCAGCTCCGACAGGAATGAGCAGTTCTTC
TRBJ1-4 TRBV28 TRBD1 CASTSGGQGNEKLFF TGTGCCAGCACCTCTGGGGGACAGGGTAATGAAAAACTGTTTTTT
TRBJ2-1 TRBV19 TRBD2 CASSILTGGSGSYNEQFF TGTGCCAGTAGTATATTAACGGGCGGGAGCGGGAGCTACAATGAGCAGTTCTTC